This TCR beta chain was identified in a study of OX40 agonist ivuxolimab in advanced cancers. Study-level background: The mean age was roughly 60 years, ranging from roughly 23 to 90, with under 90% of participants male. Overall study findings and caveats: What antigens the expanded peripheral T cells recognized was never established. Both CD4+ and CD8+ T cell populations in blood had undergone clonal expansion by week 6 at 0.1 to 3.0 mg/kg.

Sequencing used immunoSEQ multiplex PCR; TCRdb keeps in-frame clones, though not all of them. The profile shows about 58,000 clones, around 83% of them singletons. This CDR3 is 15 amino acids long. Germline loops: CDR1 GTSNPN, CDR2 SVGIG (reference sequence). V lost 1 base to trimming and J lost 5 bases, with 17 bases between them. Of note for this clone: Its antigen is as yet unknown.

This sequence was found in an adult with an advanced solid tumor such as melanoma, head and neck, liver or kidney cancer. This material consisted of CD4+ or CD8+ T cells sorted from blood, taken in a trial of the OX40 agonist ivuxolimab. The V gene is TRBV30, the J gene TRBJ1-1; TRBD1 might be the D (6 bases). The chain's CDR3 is CAWSGGGLLGTEAFF. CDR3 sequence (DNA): TGTGCCTGGAGTGGGGGGGGCCTCCTGGGAACTGAAGCTTTCTTT.